This TCR beta chain was captured in a study of shared clonotypes between healthy human individuals. V was shortened by 3 bases and J by 2 bases, with 11 bases between the two germline ends. Germline-derived CDR1 and CDR2 are GTSNPN and SVGIG (reference sequence). CDR3 size: 13 residues. Method: immunoSEQ multiplex PCR; TCRdb's copy keeps in-frame clones and lacks some. The sample records approximately 2.4 million clones, almost 96% being singletons. The sequence came from a man younger than 30 in good health. The V gene is TRBV30, the J gene TRBJ2-7, with D hard to call. Material for sequencing was naive CD4+ T cells sorted from blood. The sample's subset: CD45RA+ positively selected. The CDR3 coding sequence is TGTGCCTGGAGCGGATCACTCCCCTACGAGCAGTACTTC. Translating gives CAWSGSLPYEQYF.